This T cell receptor (beta chain) was sequenced for a study of control samples from healthy donors and cancer patients. Clones were sequenced by immunoSEQ multiplex PCR, and TCRdb holds only the in-frame ones, with some missing. Of about 120,000 clones listed, about 93% are singletons. Trimming removed 0 bases from V and 11 bases from J, with 10 bases in between. The germline gives CDR1 LGHNT, CDR2 FRNRAP. The CDR3 consists of 12 residues. Specimen: blood. The TCR sequence derives from a man in his forties in good health. The chain recombines TRBV12-5 with TRBJ1-1; perhaps TRBD1 as D (6 bases). This CDR3 reads CASGLVAGVAFF. The CDR3 nucleotides are TGTGCTAGTGGTTTGGTTGCAGGGGTTGCTTTCTTT.